These 6 T cell receptor beta chains came from one sample sequenced in a study of CD8 T cells in ankylosing spondylitis. TCRdb re-derived calls from the 5' RACE reads in MiXCR, one entry per CDR3 protein. Of 180,000 or so distinct CDR3 sequences in the sample, roughly 12% are singletons; the top ten hold about 28%. Material for sequencing was blood, either unsorted or a sorted T cell fraction (not recorded which). Receptor source: a male donor with ankylosing spondylitis or in good health (not recorded which).

Ten or more counts support this clonotype. The rearrangement joins TRBV29-1 to TRBJ2-2, with 13 bases lining up with TRBD2. The germline V gene encodes CDR1 SQVTM and CDR2 ANQGSEA. The CDR3 runs to 17 residues. J gave up 4 bases and V 7 bases, and 12 bases lay outside the gene matches. CDR3 loop: CSATLGLAGVGTGELFF. For the CDR3, the DNA is TGCAGCGCTACCCTTGGACTAGCGGGAGTCGGCACCGGGGAGCTGTTTTTT.

This clonotype showed up many times. The V gene is TRBV5-1, the J gene TRBJ1-2, with 10 bases aligning to TRBD1. Germline V gene sequence: CDR1 SGHRS, CDR2 YFSETQ. Losses at the gene ends were 4 bases for V and 2 bases for J; bases not matched to a gene: 5. There are 15 residues in the CDR3. In DNA, the CDR3 is TGCGCCAGCAGCGGACGGGGACAGGGGAACTATGGCTACACCTTC. This sequence encodes CASSGRGQGNYGYTF. The complete variable domain, with remaining parts taken from reference TRBV5-1 and TRBJ1-2, reads KAGVTQTPRYLIKTRGQQVTLSCSPISGHRSVSWYQQTPGQGLQFLFEYFSETQRNKGNFPGRFSGRQFSNSRSEMNVSTLELGDSALYLCASSGRGQGNYGYTFGSGTRLTVV.

There are many counts of this clonotype. The chain couples TRBV5-1 to TRBJ1-4; tentatively, D is TRBD1 (5 bases). V shed 0 bases and J shed 7 bases, with 13 bases lying between them. There are 15 residues in the CDR3. Germline CDR1 and CDR2: SGHRS and YFSETQ. CDR3 amino acids: CASSLEGRGAEKLFF. As DNA, the CDR3 is TGCGCCAGCAGCTTGGAGGGGAGAGGGGCTGAAAAACTGTTTTTT.

In its sample, this clonotype was seen a few times. The rearrangement uses TRBV7-9 and TRBJ1-1; D unresolved. Germline V gives CDR1 SEHNR, CDR2 FQNEAQ (reference sequence). The V end lost 5 bases, the J end lost 5 bases, and 21 bases lay between the germline ends. This CDR3 has 16 residues. The CDR3 loop reads CASSTLPFRRGTEAFF. The DNA of the CDR3 is TGTGCCAGCAGCACCCTCCCGTTCCGGAGAGGGACTGAAGCTTTCTTT. The whole variable domain, remainder taken from reference TRBV7-9 and TRBJ1-1, is DTGVSQNPRHKITKRGQNVTFRCDPISEHNRLYWYRQTLGQGPEFLTYFQNEAQLEKSRLLSDRFSAERPKGSFSTLEIQRTEQGDSAMYLCASSTLPFRRGTEAFFGQGTRLTVV.

V gene TRBV7-2 combines with J gene TRBJ2-5, with D maybe TRBD2 (5 bases). Trimming took off 5 bases at V and 0 bases at J, with 13 bases between the two ends. CDR1 SGHTA and CDR2 FQGNSA come from the germline V gene. This CDR3 contains 15 residues. For the CDR3, the DNA is TGTGCCAGCAGCAAGAGCGGATCCAACCAAGAGACCCAGTACTTC. Its translation is CASSKSGSNQETQYF.

Many counts were recorded for this clonotype. J is TRBJ1-6 and V is TRBV4-3; D not certain. The germline CDR1 and CDR2 sequences are LGHNA and YSLEER. The V end lost 0 bases, the J end lost 9 bases, and 12 bases lay between the germline ends. The CDR3 consists of 15 residues. CDR3 sequence reads: CASSQDHLFGSPLHF. CDR3 DNA: TGCGCCAGCAGCCAAGATCACTTATTCGGTTCACCCCTCCACTTT.